Sequencing of this T cell receptor (beta chain) was carried out in a study of blood T cell repertoires in COVID-19 (dated by TCRdb to 2020 to 2022). Background on the whole study: The collaborator samples originated in the United States, Italy and Spain and spanned the acute and convalescent phases of COVID-19. The material from the prospective study consisted of cDNA or gDNA derived from T cells, B-cell-depleted T cells, or PBMCs. The dataset comprised deeply sampled blood TCRbeta repertoires from subjects exposed to, actively infected with, or recovered from COVID-19. The repertoires were made available in a free public database intended to serve as a resource for research on the immune response to SARS-CoV-2. Samples were obtained from the ongoing ImmuneRACE study (first 160 participants) and from about 1,300 subjects provided by 6 global collaborators. Nearly every sample came with metadata listing a de-identified subject ID, COVID-19 status, age in years and sex. Where available, HLA class I and class II types were taken from metadata supplied by the sample provider and were not determined by assay-based typing.

Counted from cysteine to phenylalanine, this CDR3 has 12 amino acids. Only CDR3 DNA remains: 36 bases, in frame from the first base. V is reduced by 6 bases and J by 6 bases, leaving a spacing of 13 bases between them. CDR1 and CDR2 were assigned from the germline V gene as SQVTM and ANQGSEA. TCRbeta CDR3 regions were amplified from genomic DNA by means of the immunoSEQ Assay, a bias-controlled multiplex PCR. In the paper's pipeline: The number of nucleated cells in each sample was estimated from the amplification of reference gene primers within the assay. To quantify the absolute abundance of each unique TCRbeta CDR3 rearrangement, sequence reads were collapsed and filtered. For each sample, productive Simpson clonality was calculated as the square root of Simpson's diversity index over productive rearrangements. Here the immuneACCESS table is served through TCRdb, limited to in-frame sequences with V and J called. Missing clones are a known gap in these copies; in checked studies unresolved V genes cover under half, and the rest lacks a known reason. That table is the source of V, J and clone size, and D and trimming were worked out from the DNA. This sample lists approximately 120,000 clones; about nine tenths were detected once. Clones ranked in the top ten supply 1.1% of the sample.

This clone has just one count. It lacks a known antigen. Base qualities were left out, and no much larger clone turns up one base away. The collaborating institutions used their own protocols to collect whole blood in K2EDTA tubes. For TCRbeta analysis, collaborators shipped samples as frozen whole blood, isolated PBMCs, or DNA extracted from either of those sample types. Summary of the overall study and its limitations: The quantity of clinical and demographic metadata differed by source and by participant and was supplied without curation.

Source material: peripheral blood. The receptor's source is a human donor in a cohort sampled during active COVID-19. The sequence is built from TRBV29-1 and TRBJ2-3; the D gene is possibly TRBD1, with 6 bases matching. CDR3 protein: CSVDTGWDTQYF. The DNA reads as follows: TGCAGCGTGGACACAGGGTGGGATACGCAGTATTTT.